The entry below gives a single TCR beta chain sequence along with its context. Its specificity is not known. This entry belongs to a study of cytomegalovirus exposure and HLA in healthy donors. Study as a whole: Most donors, around 81% of a few hundred genotyped, fell in the Caucasian-associated ancestry cluster.

Use of 60 Vbeta and 13 Jbeta primers characterized the PCR. The protocol was immunoSEQ multiplex PCR, while the TCRdb copy is restricted to in-frame clones and leaves out a portion. The sample's table shows about 130,000 clones. Losses at the gene ends were 5 bases for V and 9 bases for J; bases not matched to a gene: 12. The length of the CDR3 is 15 residues. Per germline, CDR1 LNHDA and CDR2 SQIVND (reference sequence). Whole-study results and caveats: An analysis done earlier found most TCR beta V segments productive about 87% or about 30% of the time. In a later analysis, TCR beta V- and J-gene trimming was associated with a missense DCLRE1C variant.

Sequencing input: PBMCs. The chain combines TRBV19 with TRBJ1-2; TRBD1 matches 10 bases. The source is a woman aged 35 to 49 in good health and CMV-seronegative. The CDR3 DNA follows: TGTGCCAGTAGTCTGGACCCGGGACAGGGGAATAGCTACACCTTC. It encodes CASSLDPGQGNSYTF. Filled out from reference TRBV19 and TRBJ1-2, the complete variable domain reads DGGITQSPKYLFRKEGQNVTLSCEQNLNHDAMYWYRQDPGQGLRLIYYSQIVNDFQKGDIAEGYSVSREKKESFPLTVTSAQKNPTAFYLCASSLDPGQGNSYTFGSGTRLTVV.